The 5 T cell receptor beta chains given below trace back to one sample, sequenced in a study of T cell responses to AZD1222 COVID-19 vaccine. Sequencing was performed with immunoSEQ multiplex PCR; in TCRdb, only in-frame clones are kept and a portion is missing. The profile shows about 100,000 clones, about 90% of them singletons. The sequencing here drew on peripheral blood, taken on day 0 of AZD1222 vaccination. These receptors were obtained from an adult in good health.

This chain uses TRBV10-3 with TRBJ2-1, with 10 bases identical to TRBD1. With V trimmed by 3 bases and J by 7 bases, 6 bases remained unmatched. The CDR3 length is 15 residues. Germline CDR1 and CDR2: ENHRY and SYGVKD. CDR3 bases: TGTGCCATCAGTGAAATCCGGGGACAGGGGAATGAGCAGTTCTTC. Encoded protein: CAISEIRGQGNEQFF.

The chain recombines TRBV9 with TRBJ1-3; D ambiguous. The CDR3 consists of 14 residues. Germline V CDR1 and CDR2: SGDLS, YYNGEE. Trimming left V 0 bases short and J 1 base short, with 5 bases between. CDR3 sequence: CASSVAVSGNTIYF. For the CDR3, the DNA is TGTGCCAGCAGCGTAGCGGTATCTGGAAACACCATATATTTT.

The chain combines TRBV6-5 with TRBJ1-1; D possibly corresponds to TRBD1 (5 bases). In germline, CDR1 is MNHEY, CDR2 SVGAGI. V lost 7 bases and J lost 1, with 10 bases in between. The CDR3 totals 13 residues. CDR3 amino acids: CASTPGGNTEAFF. CDR3 bases: TGTGCCAGCACGCCCGGGGGGAACACTGAAGCTTTCTTT.

V and J are TRBV7-2 and TRBJ2-1, with D tentatively TRBD1 (5 bases). V was clipped by 4 bases and J by 6 bases, with 16 bases between them. This CDR3 has 15 residues. CDR1 and CDR2 from the germline V gene are SGHTA and FQGNSA. As DNA, the CDR3 is TGTGCCAGCAGCTCCCATAATACAGGTATCAATGAGCAGTTCTTC. This encodes CASSSHNTGINEQFF.

The J gene is TRBJ1-6, the V gene TRBV5-4; TRBD1 aligns across 8 bases. Germline lookup yields CDR1 SGHNT and CDR2 YYREEE (reference sequence). J was trimmed by 3 bases and V by 4 bases; bases with no gene match: 3. The CDR3 is made up of 15 amino acids. The CDR3 DNA follows: TGTGCCAGCAGCCCGGGACAGGTCTATAATTCACCCCTCCACTTT. It translates to CASSPGQVYNSPLHF.